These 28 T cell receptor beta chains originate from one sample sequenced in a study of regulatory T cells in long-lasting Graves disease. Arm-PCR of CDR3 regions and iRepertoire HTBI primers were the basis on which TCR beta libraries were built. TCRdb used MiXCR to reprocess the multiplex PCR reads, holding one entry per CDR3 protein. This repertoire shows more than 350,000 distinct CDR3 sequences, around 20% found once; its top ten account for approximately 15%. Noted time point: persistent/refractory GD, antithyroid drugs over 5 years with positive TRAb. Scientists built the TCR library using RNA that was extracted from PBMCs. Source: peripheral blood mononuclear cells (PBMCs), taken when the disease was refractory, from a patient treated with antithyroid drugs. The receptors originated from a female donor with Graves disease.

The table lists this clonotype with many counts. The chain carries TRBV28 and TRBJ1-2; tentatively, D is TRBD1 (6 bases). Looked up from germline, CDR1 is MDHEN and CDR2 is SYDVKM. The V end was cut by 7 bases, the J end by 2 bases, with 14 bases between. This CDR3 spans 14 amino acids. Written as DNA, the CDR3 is TGTGCCAGCACCCACGGGGGGCCCAACTATGGCTACACCTTC. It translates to CASTHGGPNYGYTF.

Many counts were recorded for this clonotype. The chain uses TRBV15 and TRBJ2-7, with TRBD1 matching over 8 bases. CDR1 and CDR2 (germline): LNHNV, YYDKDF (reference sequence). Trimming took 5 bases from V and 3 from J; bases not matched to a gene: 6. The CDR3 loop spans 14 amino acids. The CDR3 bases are TGTGCCACCAGCGCAGACAGGGGCGTCTACGAGCAGTACTTC. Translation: CATSADRGVYEQYF.

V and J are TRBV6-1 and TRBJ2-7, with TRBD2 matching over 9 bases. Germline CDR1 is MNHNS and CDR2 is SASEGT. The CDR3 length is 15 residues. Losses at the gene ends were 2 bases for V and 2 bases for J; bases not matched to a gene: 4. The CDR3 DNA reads TGTGCCAGCAGTGAATGGACTAGCGAGGCCTACGAGCAGTACTTC. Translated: CASSEWTSEAYEQYF.

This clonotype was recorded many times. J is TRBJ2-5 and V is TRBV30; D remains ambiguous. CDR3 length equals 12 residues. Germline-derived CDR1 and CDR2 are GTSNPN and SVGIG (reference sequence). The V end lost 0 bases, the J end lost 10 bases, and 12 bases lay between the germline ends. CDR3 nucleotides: TGTGCCTGGAGTGTACCGCAACGGTTCCAGTACTTC. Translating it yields CAWSVPQRFQYF.

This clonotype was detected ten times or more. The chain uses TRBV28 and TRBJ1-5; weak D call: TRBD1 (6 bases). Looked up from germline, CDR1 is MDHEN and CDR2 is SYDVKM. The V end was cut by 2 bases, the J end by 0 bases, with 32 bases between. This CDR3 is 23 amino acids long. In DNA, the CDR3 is TGTGCCAGCAGTTTACCCACTTACCGAAGGGGACACCTTTCTGTACTTAGCAATCAGCCCCAGCATTTT. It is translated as CASSLPTYRRGHLSVLSNQPQHF.

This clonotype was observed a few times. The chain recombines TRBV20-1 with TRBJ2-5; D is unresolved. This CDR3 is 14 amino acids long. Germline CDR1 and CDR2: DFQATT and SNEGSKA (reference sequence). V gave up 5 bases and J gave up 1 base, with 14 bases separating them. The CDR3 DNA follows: TGCAGTGCTGCCCGCTCACGGGCCCAAGAGACCCAGTACTTC. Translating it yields CSAARSRAQETQYF.

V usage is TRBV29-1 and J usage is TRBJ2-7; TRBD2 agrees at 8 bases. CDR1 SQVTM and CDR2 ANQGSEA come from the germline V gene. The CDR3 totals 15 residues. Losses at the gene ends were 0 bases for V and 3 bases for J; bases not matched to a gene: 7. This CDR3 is CSVEDQRESHYEQYF. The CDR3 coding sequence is TGCAGCGTTGAAGATCAGCGGGAGTCTCACTACGAGCAGTACTTC.

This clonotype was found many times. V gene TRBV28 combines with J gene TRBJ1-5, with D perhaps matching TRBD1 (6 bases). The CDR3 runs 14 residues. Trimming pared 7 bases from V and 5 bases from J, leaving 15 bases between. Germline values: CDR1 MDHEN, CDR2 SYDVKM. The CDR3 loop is CASITQGPHQPQHF. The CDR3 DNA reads TGTGCCAGCATTACTCAGGGGCCCCATCAGCCCCAGCATTTT.

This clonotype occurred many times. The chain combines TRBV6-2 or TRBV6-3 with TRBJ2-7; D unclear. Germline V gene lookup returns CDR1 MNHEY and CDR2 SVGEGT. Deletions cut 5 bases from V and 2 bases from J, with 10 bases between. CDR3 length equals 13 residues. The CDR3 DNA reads TGTGCCAGCAGTCCCTTCAGTCCCTACGAGCAGTACTTC. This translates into CASSPFSPYEQYF.

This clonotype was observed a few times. The CDR3 loop reads CSARPQGTSNQPQHF. The CDR3 DNA follows: TGCAGTGCTAGACCCCAGGGGACGAGCAATCAGCCCCAGCATTTT. The V call is TRBV20-1, the J call TRBJ1-5; tentatively, D is TRBD1 (6 bases). There are 15 residues in the CDR3. CDR1 and CDR2 from the germline V gene are DFQATT and SNEGSKA (reference sequence). V gave up 2 bases and J gave up 1 base, with 12 bases separating them.

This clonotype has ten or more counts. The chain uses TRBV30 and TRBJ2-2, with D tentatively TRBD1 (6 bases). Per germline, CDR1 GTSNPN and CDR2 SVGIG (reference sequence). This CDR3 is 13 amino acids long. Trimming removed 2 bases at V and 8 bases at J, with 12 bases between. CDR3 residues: CAWSKQGRGELFF. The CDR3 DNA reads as TGTGCCTGGAGTAAACAGGGTCGGGGGGAGCTGTTTTTT.

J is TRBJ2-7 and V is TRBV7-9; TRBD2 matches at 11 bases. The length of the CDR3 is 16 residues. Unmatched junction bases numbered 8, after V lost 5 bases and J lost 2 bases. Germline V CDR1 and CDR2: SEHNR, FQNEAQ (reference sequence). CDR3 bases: TGTGCCAGCAGCCAAGATGGACTAGCGGGTGCCTACGAGCAGTACTTC. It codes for CASSQDGLAGAYEQYF.

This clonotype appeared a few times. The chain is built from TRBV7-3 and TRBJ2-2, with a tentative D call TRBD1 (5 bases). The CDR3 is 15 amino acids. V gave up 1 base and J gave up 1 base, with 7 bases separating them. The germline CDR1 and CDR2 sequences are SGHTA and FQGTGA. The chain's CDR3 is CASSLIRGNTGELFF. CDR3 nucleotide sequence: TGTGCCAGCAGCTTAATTAGGGGGAACACCGGGGAGCTGTTTTTT.

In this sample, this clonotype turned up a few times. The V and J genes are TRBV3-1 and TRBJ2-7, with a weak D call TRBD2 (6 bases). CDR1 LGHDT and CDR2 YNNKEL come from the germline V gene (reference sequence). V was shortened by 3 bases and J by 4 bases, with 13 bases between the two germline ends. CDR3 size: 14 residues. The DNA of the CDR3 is TGTGCCAGCAGCCAGGGGGGTCCTCTGTACGAGCAGTACTTC. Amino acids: CASSQGGPLYEQYF.

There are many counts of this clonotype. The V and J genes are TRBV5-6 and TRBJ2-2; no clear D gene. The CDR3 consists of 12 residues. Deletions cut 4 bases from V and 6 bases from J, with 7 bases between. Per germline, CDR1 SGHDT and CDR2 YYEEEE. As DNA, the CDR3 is TGTGCCAGCAGCGCCGGTCCCGGGGAGCTGTTTTTT. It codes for CASSAGPGELFF. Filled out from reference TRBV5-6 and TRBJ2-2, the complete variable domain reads DAGVTQSPTHLIKTRGQQVTLRCSPKSGHDTVSWYQQALGQGPQFIFQYYEEEERQRGNFPDRFSGHQFPNYSSELNVNALLLGDSALYLCASSAGPGELFFGEGSRLTVL.

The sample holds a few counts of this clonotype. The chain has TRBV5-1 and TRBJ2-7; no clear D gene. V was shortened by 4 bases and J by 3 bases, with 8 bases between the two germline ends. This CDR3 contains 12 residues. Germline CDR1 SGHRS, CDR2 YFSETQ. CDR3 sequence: CASSATVYEQYF. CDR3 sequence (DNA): TGCGCCAGCAGCGCCACAGTCTACGAGCAGTACTTC.

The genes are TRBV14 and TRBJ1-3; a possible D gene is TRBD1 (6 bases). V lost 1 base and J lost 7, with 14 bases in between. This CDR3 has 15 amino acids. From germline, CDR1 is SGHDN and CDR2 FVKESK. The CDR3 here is CASSQGTGKINTIYF. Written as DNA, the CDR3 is TGTGCCAGCAGCCAAGGTACAGGGAAGATCAACACCATATATTTT.

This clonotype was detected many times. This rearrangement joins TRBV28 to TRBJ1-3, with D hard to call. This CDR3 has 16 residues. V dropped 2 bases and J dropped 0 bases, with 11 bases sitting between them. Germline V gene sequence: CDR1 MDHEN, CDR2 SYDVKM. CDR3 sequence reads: CASSLGISLSGNTIYF. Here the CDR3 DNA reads TGTGCCAGCAGTTTAGGAATATCGCTCTCTGGAAACACCATATATTTT.

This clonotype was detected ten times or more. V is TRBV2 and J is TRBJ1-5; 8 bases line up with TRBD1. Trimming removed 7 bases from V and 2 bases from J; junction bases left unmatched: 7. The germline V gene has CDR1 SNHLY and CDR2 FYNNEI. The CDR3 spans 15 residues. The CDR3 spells CASTEETGGNQPQHF. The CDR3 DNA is TGTGCCAGCACAGAGGAGACAGGGGGCAATCAGCCCCAGCATTTT.

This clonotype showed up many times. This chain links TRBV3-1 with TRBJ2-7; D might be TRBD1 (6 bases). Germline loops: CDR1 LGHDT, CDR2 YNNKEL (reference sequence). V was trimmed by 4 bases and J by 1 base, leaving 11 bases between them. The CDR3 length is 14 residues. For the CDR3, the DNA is TGTGCCAGCAGCCGCCTAGGACAGTCCTACGAGCAGTACTTC. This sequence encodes CASSRLGQSYEQYF.

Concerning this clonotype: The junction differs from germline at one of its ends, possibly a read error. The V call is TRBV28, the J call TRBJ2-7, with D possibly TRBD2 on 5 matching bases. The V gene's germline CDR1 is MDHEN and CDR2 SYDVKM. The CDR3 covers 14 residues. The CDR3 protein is CASRSHGKPYGQYF. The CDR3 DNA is TGTGCCAGCAGATCTCACGGGAAACCCTACGGGCAGTACTTC.

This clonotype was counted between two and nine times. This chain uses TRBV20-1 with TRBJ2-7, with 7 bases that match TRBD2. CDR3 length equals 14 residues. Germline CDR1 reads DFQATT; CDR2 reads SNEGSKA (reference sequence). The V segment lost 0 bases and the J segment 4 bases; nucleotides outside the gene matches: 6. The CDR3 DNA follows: TGCAGTGCTAGAGATCGGCGGGAGTTATACGAGCAGTACTTC. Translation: CSARDRRELYEQYF.

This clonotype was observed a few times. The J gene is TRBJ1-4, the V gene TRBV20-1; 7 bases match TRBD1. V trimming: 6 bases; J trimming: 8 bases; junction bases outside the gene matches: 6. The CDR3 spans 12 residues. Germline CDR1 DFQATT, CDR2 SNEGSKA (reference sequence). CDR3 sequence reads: CSAVFRGEKLFF. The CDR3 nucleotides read TGCAGTGCCGTATTCAGGGGGGAAAAACTGTTTTTT.

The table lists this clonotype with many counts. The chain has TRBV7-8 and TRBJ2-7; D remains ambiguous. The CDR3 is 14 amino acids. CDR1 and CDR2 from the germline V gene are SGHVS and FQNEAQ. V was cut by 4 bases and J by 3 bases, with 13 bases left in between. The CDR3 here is CASSSQRDFYEQYF. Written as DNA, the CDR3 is TGTGCCAGCAGCTCGCAGCGCGACTTCTACGAGCAGTACTTC.

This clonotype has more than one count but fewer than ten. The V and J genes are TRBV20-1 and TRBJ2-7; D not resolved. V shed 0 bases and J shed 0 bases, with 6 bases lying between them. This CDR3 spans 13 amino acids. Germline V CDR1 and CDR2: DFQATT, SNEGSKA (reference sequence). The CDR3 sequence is CSARDPFSYEQYF. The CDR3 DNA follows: TGCAGTGCTAGAGATCCGTTCTCCTACGAGCAGTACTTC.

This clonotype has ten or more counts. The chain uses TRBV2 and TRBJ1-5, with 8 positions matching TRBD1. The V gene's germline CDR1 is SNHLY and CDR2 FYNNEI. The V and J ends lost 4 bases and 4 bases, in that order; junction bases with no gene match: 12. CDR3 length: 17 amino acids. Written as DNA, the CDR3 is TGTGCCAGCAGTGCCCCAGGGGGCCCTTTTTTGAATCAGCCCCAGCATTTT. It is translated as CASSAPGGPFLNQPQHF.

DNA of the CDR3: TGTGCCACCAGCAGAGGTGCAGCGAGCTCCATCGAGACCCAGTACTTC. Translating gives CATSRGAASSIETQYF. The chain employs TRBV15 and TRBJ2-5; D unresolved. V was trimmed by 1 base and J by 5 bases, leaving 17 bases between them. CDR1 and CDR2 (germline): LNHNV, YYDKDF (reference sequence). The CDR3 extends over 16 amino acids. Together with reference TRBV15 and TRBJ2-5, the CDR3 gives the full variable domain: DAMVIQNPRYQVTQFGKPVTLSCSQTLNHNVMYWYQQKSSQAPKLLFHYYDKDFNNEADTPDNFQSRRPNTSFCFLDIRSPGLGDTAMYLCATSRGAASSIETQYFGPGTRLLVL.

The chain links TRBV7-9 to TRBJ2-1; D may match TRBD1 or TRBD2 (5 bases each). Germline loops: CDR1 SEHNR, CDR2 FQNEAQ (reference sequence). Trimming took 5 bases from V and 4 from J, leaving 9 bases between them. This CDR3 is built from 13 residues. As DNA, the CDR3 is TGTGCCAGCAGCGGGGCGGGTTACAATGAGCAGTTCTTC. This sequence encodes CASSGAGYNEQFF.